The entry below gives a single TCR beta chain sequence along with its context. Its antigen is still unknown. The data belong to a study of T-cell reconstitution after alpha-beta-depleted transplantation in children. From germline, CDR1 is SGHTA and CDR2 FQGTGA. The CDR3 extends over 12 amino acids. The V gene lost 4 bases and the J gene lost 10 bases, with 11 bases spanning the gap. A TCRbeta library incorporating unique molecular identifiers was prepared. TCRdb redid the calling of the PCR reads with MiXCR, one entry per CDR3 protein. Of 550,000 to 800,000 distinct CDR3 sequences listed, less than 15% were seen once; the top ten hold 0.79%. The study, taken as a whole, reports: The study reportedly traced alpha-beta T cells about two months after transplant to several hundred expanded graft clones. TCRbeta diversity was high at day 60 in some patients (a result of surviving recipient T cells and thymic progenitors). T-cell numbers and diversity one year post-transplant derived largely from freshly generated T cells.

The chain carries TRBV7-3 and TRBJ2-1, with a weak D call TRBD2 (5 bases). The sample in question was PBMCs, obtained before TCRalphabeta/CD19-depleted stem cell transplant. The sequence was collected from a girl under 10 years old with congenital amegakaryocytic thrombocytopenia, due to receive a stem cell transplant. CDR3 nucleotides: TGTGCCAGCAGCTCGAAGCGAGGGGAGCAGTTCTTC. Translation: CASSSKRGEQFF.